This is a list of T cell receptor beta chains from one sample in a study of cytomegalovirus exposure and HLA in healthy donors. Profiling relied on immunoSEQ multiplex PCR, and the TCRdb table lists in-frame clones only, not all of them. The sample carries about 96,000 clones, 65% to 85% recorded once. The sample comprised PBMCs. The receptors here all came from a woman aged 70 to 79 in good health and CMV-seropositive. Each CDR3 is given with its conserved first and last residue. Each record gives: V gene, clone size, D gene, J gene, CDR3 DNA, CDR3 protein. A D gene is named only where the DNA matches it firmly. Size is omitted from some rows. Given values are once, few, many or a class for expanded clones.

TRBV5-1,NA,TRBD1,TRBJ1-6,TGCGCCAGCAGCTTGGTCGGACAGGGGAGTAATTCACCCCTCCACTTT,CASSLVGQGSNSPLHF
TRBV5-8,NA,TRBD1,TRBJ1-2,TGTGCCAGCAGCAGGACAGGATCTTCTAACTATGGCTACACCTTC,CASSRTGSSNYGYTF
TRBV6-1,NA,NA,TRBJ1-5,TGTGCCAGCAGACGACATTTTGATCAGCCCCAGCATTTT,CASRRHFDQPQHF
TRBV11-2,NA,NA,TRBJ2-5,TGTGCCAGCAGCTTACTGTTAGGGGATTCGGCCTCGACCCAGTACTTC,CASSLLLGDSASTQYF
TRBV7-2,few,NA,TRBJ2-1,TGTGCCAGCAGCTTAGGCCAGGGTAATGAGCAGTTCTTC,CASSLGQGNEQFF
TRBV27,once,NA,TRBJ2-7,TGTGCCAGCAAGCAAGAGATTTCCTACGAGCAGTACTTC,CASKQEISYEQYF
TRBV28,NA,NA,TRBJ1-5,TGTGCCAGCAGTTTCGGTGTCACCCAGCCCCAGCATTTT,CASSFGVTQPQHF
TRBV15,few,NA,TRBJ2-3,TGTGCCACCAGCAGCGACAGGCGATTCACAGATACGCAGTATTTT,CATSSDRRFTDTQYF
TRBV7-2,once,NA,TRBJ1-6,TGTGCCAGCAGCGCGACAGCCCATAATTCACCCCTCCACTTT,CASSATAHNSPLHF
TRBV6-5,once,NA,TRBJ1-5,TGTGCCAGCAGTTACTTCGGAGCGGGGAGCAATCAGCCCCAGCATTTT,CASSYFGAGSNQPQHF
TRBV19,NA,TRBD2,TRBJ2-3,TGTGCCAGTAGTATTCTAGCGGGGGGCACAGATACGCAGTATTTT,CASSILAGGTDTQYF
TRBV10-3,NA,NA,TRBJ2-3,TGTGCCATCAAGCAGGCCGGTTCCACAGATACGCAGTATTTT,CAIKQAGSTDTQYF
TRBV18,NA,TRBD1,TRBJ2-1,TGTGCCAGCTCATTACAGGGGGCGAACAATGAGCAGTTCTTC,CASSLQGANNEQFF
TRBV7-6,few,TRBD2,TRBJ2-1,TGTGCCAGCAGCTTAGCGTGGGCTAGCGGCTACAATGAGCAGTTCTTC,CASSLAWASGYNEQFF
TRBV7-9,few,NA,TRBJ1-2,TGTGCCAGCTTCAGGGTAGGGTATGGCTACACCTTC,CASFRVGYGYTF
TRBV28,NA,NA,TRBJ2-6,TGTGCCAGCAGTTTATGGTTACAGGGATCTTCTGGGGCCAACGTCCTGACTTTC,CASSLWLQGSSGANVLTF
TRBV30,NA,TRBD1,TRBJ1-5,TGTGCCGCCCCCTTGCCGGGACGCAGGGGGTTTCAGCCCCAGCATTTT,CAAPLPGRRGFQPQHF
TRBV5-8,NA,TRBD2,TRBJ2-5,TGTGCCAGCAGGCCCCGGGGGGGAGGAGAGACCCAGTACTTC,CASRPRGGGETQYF
TRBV27,NA,TRBD2,TRBJ2-1,TGTGCCAGCAGTGACAGCGGGAGGGTCTACAATGAGCAGTTCTTC,CASSDSGRVYNEQFF
TRBV2,NA,NA,TRBJ2-3,TGTGCCAGCAGACAGGGGGGGGATACGCAGTATTTT,CASRQGGDTQYF
TRBV6-5,NA,TRBD1,TRBJ1-6,TGTGCCAGCACCGGGACAGATAATTCACCCCTCCACTTT,CASTGTDNSPLHF
TRBV6-5,NA,TRBD1,TRBJ2-4,TGTGCCAGCAGTTACTCTGACAGGGGGGTAAACATTCAGTACTTC,CASSYSDRGVNIQYF
TRBV7-9,NA,NA,TRBJ2-1,TGTGCCAGCAGAGTAGCCGGGGTGGGCAATGAGCAGTTCTTC,CASRVAGVGNEQFF
TRBV2,few,NA,TRBJ2-3,TGTGCCAGCAGTGTTTCCGTCGGGGAAACAGATACGCAGTATTTT,CASSVSVGETDTQYF
TRBV19,NA,TRBD1,TRBJ1-1,TGTGCCAGTAGACGTGGGACAGGGGCGCTGGCCGAAGCTTTCTTT,CASRRGTGALAEAFF
TRBV11-2,NA,TRBD1,TRBJ1-5,TGTGCCAGCAGCTCGGGGACAGGGGAAAAGGCCCAGCATTTT,CASSSGTGEKAQHF
TRBV5-6,NA,TRBD1,TRBJ1-2,TGTGCCAGCAGCTTGCCCTACAGGGGGCAAGGCTACACCTTC,CASSLPYRGQGYTF
TRBV29-1,NA,TRBD1,TRBJ2-5,TGCAGCGTAGGACAGGCCTCCCAAGAGACCCAGTACTTC,CSVGQASQETQYF
TRBV28,NA,TRBD1,TRBJ2-2,TGTGCCAGCAGGACAGGGGGTTTGGACACCGGGGAGCTGTTTTTT,CASRTGGLDTGELFF
TRBV30,NA,TRBD1,TRBJ2-7,TGTGCCTGGAGTGCCCAAGGAGGGACAGGGGGAAGCAACCAGTACTTC,CAWSAQGGTGGSNQYF
TRBV30,NA,TRBD1,TRBJ2-7,TGTGCCTGGAGTGTAGGGACAGTCGGCGAGCAGTACTTC,CAWSVGTVGEQYF
TRBV10-1,few,NA,TRBJ2-3,TGCGCCAGCAGTGAGTCGTGGGGAGGGGGAGCCAACATCGATACGCAGTATTTT,CASSESWGGGANIDTQYF
TRBV28,NA,TRBD2,TRBJ2-7,TGTGCCAGCAGTTTATTTGAGGGGAGGGGCGAGCAGTACTTC,CASSLFEGRGEQYF
TRBV5-1,NA,NA,TRBJ2-3,TGCGCCAGCAGCCCAAGGACAGAACCGGTTCCTAGCACAGATACGCAGTATTTT,CASSPRTEPVPSTDTQYF
TRBV7-2,NA,NA,TRBJ1-5,TGTGCCAGCAGCCCGTATAGCAATCAGCCCCAGCATTTT,CASSPYSNQPQHF
TRBV28,once,TRBD2,TRBJ2-1,TGTGCCAGCAGTCCAATACGGACTAGCGATGAGCAGTTCTTC,CASSPIRTSDEQFF
TRBV21-1,NA,NA,TRBJ2-7,TGTGCCAGCAGCAAAGTATGGACTTGGGGGCTCGAGCAGTACTTC,CASSKVWTWGLEQYF
TRBV15,NA,NA,TRBJ2-1,TGTGCCACCAGCAGAGATCGGAATGAGCAGTTCTTC,CATSRDRNEQFF
TRBV23-1,NA,TRBD1,TRBJ2-3,TGCGCCAGCAGTCAATCTTTGACAGGGTCGAGAGATACGCAGTATTTT,CASSQSLTGSRDTQYF
TRBV5-5,NA,NA,TRBJ1-1,TGTGCCAGCAGCATTACAGGGCGCGCTGAAGCTTTCTTT,CASSITGRAEAFF
TRBV25-1,NA,TRBD1,TRBJ2-7,TGTGCCAGCACGGGACAGGGGATCGGCGAGCAGTACTTC,CASTGQGIGEQYF